Listed here are 19 T cell receptor beta chains from one sample, sequenced in a study of T cell changes during pregnancy in multiple sclerosis. Produced via immunoSEQ multiplex PCR; TCRdb's table is partial and in-frame only. The sample yields around 81,000 clones, roughly 90% seen once. The sequencing here drew on peripheral blood, taken after pregnancy. Receptors originate from a female donor in good health, enrolled as a control in a pregnancy study.

This rearrangement joins TRBV1 to TRBJ2-1; TRBD2, the table's D call, lacks a check against the DNA. TRBV1 is shown as a pseudogene. The CDR3 runs 16 residues. In nucleotides, the CDR3 is TGCACCAGCAGCCAAGAACCGGGACTAGCGGGAAGTGAGCAGTTCTTC. Amino acid sequence: CTSSQEPGLAGSEQFF.

J is TRBJ1-4 and V is TRBV28; a weak D match, TRBD1 (6 bases). This CDR3 contains 15 residues. Per the germline V gene, CDR1 is MDHEN and CDR2 is SYDVKM. V was trimmed by 5 bases and J by 0 bases, leaving 10 bases between them. The CDR3 is CASSRDTATNEKLFF. DNA of the CDR3: TGTGCCAGCAGTAGGGACACTGCAACTAATGAAAAACTGTTTTTT.

This clone was counted a single time. The rearrangement joins TRBV5-1 to TRBJ2-5; 10 nucleotides line up with TRBD1. Germline lookup yields CDR1 SGHRS and CDR2 YFSETQ. The junction had 2 bases not matched to a gene; V was cut back by 1 base and J by 2 bases. CDR3 length equals 15 residues. CDR3 amino acids: CASSLMGQGQETQYF. Written as DNA, the CDR3 is TGCGCCAGCAGCTTGATGGGACAGGGGCAAGAGACCCAGTACTTC.

The rearrangement uses TRBV28 and TRBJ2-7; 7 bases map to TRBD1. Germline assignment: CDR1 MDHEN and CDR2 SYDVKM. V was pared by 4 bases and J by 4 bases, with 10 bases of the junction left unmatched. This CDR3 is 15 amino acids long. Written as DNA, the CDR3 is TGTGCCAGCAGTTCGAGCGACAGGGCCGAGTACGAGCAGTACTTC. It translates to CASSSSDRAEYEQYF.

CDR3 region: CASSPNGGETQYF. The CDR3 bases are TGTGCCAGCAGCCCTAACGGTGGAGAGACCCAGTACTTC. The chain uses TRBV14 and TRBJ2-5; D uncertain. This CDR3 is 13 amino acids long. The germline V and J ends were trimmed by 4 bases and 4 bases, with 10 bases remaining between them. CDR1 and CDR2 (germline): SGHDN, FVKESK.

J is TRBJ1-4 and V is TRBV28, with D possibly being TRBD1 (5 bases). Germline CDR1 and CDR2: MDHEN and SYDVKM. The V gene lost 7 bases and the J gene lost 4 bases, with 16 bases spanning the gap. This CDR3 spans 15 amino acids. CDR3 protein: CASTLGASVNEKLFF. CDR3 coding DNA: TGTGCCAGCACCCTAGGGGCAAGCGTTAATGAAAAACTGTTTTTT.

This chain joins TRBV6-5 and TRBJ2-1; D uncertain. V dropped 5 bases and J dropped 8 bases, with 10 bases sitting between them. This CDR3 is 12 amino acids long. Germline lookup yields CDR1 MNHEY and CDR2 SVGAGI. The chain's CDR3 is CASSPDWYEQFF. The DNA for the CDR3 is TGTGCCAGCAGTCCCGACTGGTATGAGCAGTTCTTC.

J is TRBJ1-2 and V is TRBV28; no clear D. The V end lost 6 bases, the J end lost 5 bases, and 16 bases lay between the germline ends. The CDR3 is made up of 14 amino acids. Germline V gene sequence: CDR1 MDHEN, CDR2 SYDVKM. The CDR3 protein is CASSLGGAGYGYTF. For the CDR3, the DNA is TGTGCCAGCAGCCTCGGTGGCGCAGGTTATGGCTACACCTTC.

The chain is built from TRBV4-1 and TRBJ2-7; TRBD1 matches at 7 bases. The CDR3 runs 14 residues. Trimming took 4 bases from V and 3 from J; bases not matched to a gene: 6. Germline loops: CDR1 MGHRA, CDR2 YSYEKL. CDR3 nucleotides: TGCGCCAGCAGCCCCCGGGACAGTGACTACGAGCAGTACTTC. It codes for CASSPRDSDYEQYF.

The chain couples TRBV28 to TRBJ2-4, with 8 bases matching TRBD1. CDR3 length: 16 amino acids. With 5 bases clipped from V and 7 bases from J, the junction kept 13 bases outside the gene matches. The germline V gene encodes CDR1 MDHEN and CDR2 SYDVKM. The CDR3 nucleotides are TGTGCCAGCAGTGGGCGGACAGGGAGAGGGGGGAACATTCAGTACTTC. This gives the protein CASSGRTGRGGNIQYF.

The chain recombines TRBV27 with TRBJ2-7, with TRBD2 matching over 10 bases. Germline loops: CDR1 MNHEY, CDR2 SMNVEV (reference sequence). After removal of 5 bases from V and 2 bases from J, the junction contained 6 bases not matched to a gene. The CDR3 is 15 amino acids. The CDR3 here is CASSPLAGVTYEQYF. CDR3 coding DNA: TGTGCCAGCAGTCCGCTAGCGGGGGTTACCTACGAGCAGTACTTC.

This rearrangement joins TRBV28 to TRBJ1-1; no clear D gene. The CDR3 length is 11 residues. V was pared by 3 bases and J by 7 bases, with 6 bases between. Per the germline V gene, CDR1 is MDHEN and CDR2 is SYDVKM. The CDR3 loop reads CASSFYGEAFF. The CDR3 DNA reads TGTGCCAGCAGTTTTTACGGTGAAGCTTTCTTT. The full variable domain, rest sourced from reference TRBV28 and TRBJ1-1, is DVKVTQSSRYLVKRTGEKVFLECVQDMDHENMFWYRQDPGLGLRLIYFSYDVKMKEKGDIPEGYSVSREKKERFSLILESASTNQTSMYLCASSFYGEAFFGQGTRLTVV.

V is TRBV2 and J is TRBJ2-7, with 11 bases fitting TRBD2. The junction had 14 bases not matched to a gene; V was cut back by 6 bases and J by 4 bases. The CDR3 covers 17 residues. Germline V gene lookup returns CDR1 SNHLY and CDR2 FYNNEI. This CDR3 is CASSSGLAGGLGYEQYF. The CDR3 DNA reads TGTGCCAGCAGCAGCGGACTAGCGGGCGGCCTCGGGTACGAGCAGTACTTC.

The chain links TRBV5-1 to TRBJ1-6; D perhaps matches TRBD1 (5 bases). This CDR3 has 15 residues. Germline CDR1 SGHRS, CDR2 YFSETQ. The V end lost 3 bases, the J end lost 8 bases, and 15 bases lay between the germline ends. The CDR3 DNA is TGCGCCAGCAGCTCTACCCCGGGGGTTGATTCACCCCTCCACTTT. Translated, it gives CASSSTPGVDSPLHF.

V and J are TRBV9 and TRBJ2-7; 7 bases line up with TRBD1. CDR3 length: 15 residues. The ends lost 3 bases at V and 1 base at J; junction bases unmatched: 7. Per germline, CDR1 SGDLS and CDR2 YYNGEE. CDR3 loop: CASSATGTESYEQYF. In nucleotides, the CDR3 is TGTGCCAGCAGCGCCACCGGGACAGAATCCTACGAGCAGTACTTC.

The chain is built from TRBV28 and TRBJ2-7; D remains ambiguous. With 2 bases removed from V and 4 bases from J, the gap between germline ends came to 9 bases. The CDR3 length is 13 residues. The germline gives CDR1 MDHEN, CDR2 SYDVKM. The CDR3 sequence: CASSLGPQYEQYF. In DNA form, the CDR3 reads TGTGCCAGCAGTTTAGGCCCCCAGTACGAGCAGTACTTC.

The chain is built from TRBV7-8 and TRBJ2-3; tentatively, D is TRBD2 (6 bases). Trimming pared 1 base from V and 4 bases from J, leaving 9 bases between. Germline V gene data show CDR1 as SGHVS and CDR2 as FQNEAQ. This CDR3 region has 14 residues. The CDR3 bases are TGTGCCAGCAGCTTAGGGAGGGTGGCAGATACGCAGTATTTT. Translated: CASSLGRVADTQYF.

The CDR3 protein is CASSLDTATNEKLFF. The CDR3 nucleotides are TGTGCCAGCAGTTTAGACACTGCAACTAATGAAAAACTGTTTTTT. The J gene is TRBJ1-4, the V gene TRBV28; D uncertain. CDR1 is MDHEN, CDR2 SYDVKM, per germline. The CDR3 has 15 amino acids. Trimming pared 2 bases from V and 0 bases from J, leaving 7 bases between.

The chain uses TRBV2 and TRBJ2-7; 7 bases line up with TRBD1. Germline CDR1 reads SNHLY; CDR2 reads FYNNEI. The V segment lost 4 bases and the J segment 5 bases; nucleotides outside the gene matches: 5. There are 13 residues in the CDR3. The CDR3 nucleotides are TGTGCCAGCAGTGGTCAGGGGGTCCACGAGCAGTACTTC. This sequence encodes CASSGQGVHEQYF.